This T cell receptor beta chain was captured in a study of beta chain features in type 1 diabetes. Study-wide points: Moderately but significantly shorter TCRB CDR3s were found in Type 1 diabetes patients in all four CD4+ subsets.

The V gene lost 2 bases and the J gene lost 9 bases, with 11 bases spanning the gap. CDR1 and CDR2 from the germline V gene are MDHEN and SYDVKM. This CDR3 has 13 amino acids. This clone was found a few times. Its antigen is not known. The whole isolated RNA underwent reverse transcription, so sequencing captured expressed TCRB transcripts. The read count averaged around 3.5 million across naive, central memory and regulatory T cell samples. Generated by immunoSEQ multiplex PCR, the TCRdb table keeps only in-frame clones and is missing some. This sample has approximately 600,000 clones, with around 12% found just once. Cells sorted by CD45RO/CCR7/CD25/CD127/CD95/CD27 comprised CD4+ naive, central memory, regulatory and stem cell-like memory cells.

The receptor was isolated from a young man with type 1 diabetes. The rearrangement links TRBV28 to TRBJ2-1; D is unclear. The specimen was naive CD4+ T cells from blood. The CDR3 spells CASSLHTYGEQFF. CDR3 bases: TGTGCCAGCAGTTTACACACCTACGGTGAGCAGTTCTTC.